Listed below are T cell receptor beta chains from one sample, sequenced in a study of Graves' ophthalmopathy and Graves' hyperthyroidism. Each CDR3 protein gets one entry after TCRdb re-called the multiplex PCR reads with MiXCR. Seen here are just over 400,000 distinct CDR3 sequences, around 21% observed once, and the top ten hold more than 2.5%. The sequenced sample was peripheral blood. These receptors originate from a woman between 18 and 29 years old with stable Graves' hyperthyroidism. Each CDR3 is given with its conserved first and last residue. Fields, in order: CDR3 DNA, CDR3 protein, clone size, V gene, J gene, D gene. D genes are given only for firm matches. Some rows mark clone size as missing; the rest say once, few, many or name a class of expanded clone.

TGTGCCAGCAGTTACTCCGAGGGGGCCACCTACGAGCAGTACTTC	CASSYSEGATYEQYF	.	TRBV9	TRBJ2-7	TRBD1
TGCGCCAGCAGCTTGAACGGACACACTGAAGCTTTCTTT	CASSLNGHTEAFF	.	TRBV5-1	TRBJ1-1	.
TGCAGTGTAGGGCGAGGGGACAATCAGCCCCAGCATTTT	CSVGRGDNQPQHF	many	TRBV20-1	TRBJ1-5	.
TGTGCCTGCCGGGACAGGGGGAATCAGCCCCAGCATTTT	CACRDRGNQPQHF	.	TRBV30	TRBJ1-5	TRBD1
TGTGCCAGCAGTTCAGTGCGGACTAGGGGCTTGGGGACCCAGTACTTC	CASSSVRTRGLGTQYF	.	TRBV12-3/TRBV12-4	TRBJ2-5	TRBD2
TGTGCCAGCAGCCAAGACGAGCGAGGCGGAAAAACCTTC	CASSQDERGGKTF	.	TRBV3-1	TRBJ1-2	.
TGTGCCAGCAGCATCGACTGGTGGGACTTAGCCAAAAACATTCAGTACTTC	CASSIDWWDLAKNIQYF	.	TRBV7-2	TRBJ2-4	.
TGTGCCAGCAGTTTCGAGCACAGGGCTTCTATTAACTATGGCTACACCTTC	CASSFEHRASINYGYTF	.	TRBV12-3/TRBV12-4	TRBJ1-2	.
TGCGCCAGCAGGGGACTAGCGGGAGCGGGACCAGCTAACTATGGCTACACCTTC	CASRGLAGAGPANYGYTF	.	TRBV10-1	TRBJ1-2	.
TGTGCCAGCAGTTTAGGGGACAGGGGCCACCAAGAGACCCAGTACTTC	CASSLGDRGHQETQYF	many	TRBV12-3/TRBV12-4	TRBJ2-5	TRBD1
TGCAGCGTTGGCGGGGCATCCTACGAGCAGTACTTC	CSVGGASYEQYF	many	TRBV29-1	TRBJ2-7	.
TGTGCCAGCTCCCGGGAACTCTCGGGAGAGACCCAGTACTTC	CASSRELSGETQYF	many	TRBV2	TRBJ2-5	.
TGCAGCGGCGAGGGACAGCAAGAGACCCAGTACTTC	CSGEGQQETQYF	many	TRBV29-1	TRBJ2-5	TRBD1
TGTGCCAGCAGAGAGGACAGGGTCGGGGGGATGAACACTGAAGCTTTCTTT	CASREDRVGGMNTEAFF	many	TRBV6-1	TRBJ1-1	TRBD1
TGTGCCAGCAGTTTGATCCTGAACACTGAAGCTTTCTTT	CASSLILNTEAFF	many	TRBV12-3/TRBV12-4	TRBJ1-1	.
TGTGCCACCAGCAGAGAAGGTCAGCCTCTGGATACGCAGTATTTT	CATSREGQPLDTQYF	many	TRBV15	TRBJ2-3	.
TGTGCCAGCAGTTCCGTCTTCGACAAAAACATTCAGTACTTC	CASSSVFDKNIQYF	many	TRBV12-3/TRBV12-4	TRBJ2-4	.
TGTGCCAGCAGAGCAGACAGTAGGGAAGGGACCCAGTACTTC	CASRADSREGTQYF	many	TRBV5-8	TRBJ2-5	.
TGTGCCAGCAGTTTTTCGGGACCCCGAAGGGCCTATGGCTACACCTTC	CASSFSGPRRAYGYTF	many	TRBV27	TRBJ1-2	.
TGTGCCAGCAAAGTTTTCTGGGCAGGGGTTAAGTTAGGCTATGGCTACACCTTC	CASKVFWAGVKLGYGYTF	.	TRBV6-2/TRBV6-3	TRBJ1-2	.
TGTGCCAGCAGCTTCCCCCCGCTGATTACAGCGAACACTGAAGCTTTCTTT	CASSFPPLITANTEAFF	.	TRBV11-1	TRBJ1-1	.
TGCAGCGTTCCCTCTGGGGCAGGGGATAGGAATGAGCAGTTCTTC	CSVPSGAGDRNEQFF	.	TRBV29-1	TRBJ2-1	.